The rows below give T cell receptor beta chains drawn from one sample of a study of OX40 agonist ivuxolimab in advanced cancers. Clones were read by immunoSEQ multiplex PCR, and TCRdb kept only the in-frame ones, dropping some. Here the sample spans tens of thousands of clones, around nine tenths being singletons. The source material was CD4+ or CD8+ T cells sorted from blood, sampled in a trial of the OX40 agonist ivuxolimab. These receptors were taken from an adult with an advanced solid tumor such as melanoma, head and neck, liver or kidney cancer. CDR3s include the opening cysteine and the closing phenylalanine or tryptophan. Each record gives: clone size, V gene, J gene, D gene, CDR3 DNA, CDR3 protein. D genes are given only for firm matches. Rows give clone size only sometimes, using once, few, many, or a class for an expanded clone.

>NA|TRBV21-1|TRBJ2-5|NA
TGTGCCAGCAGCCCCCCCGTTGGGCAAGAGACCCAGTACTTC
CASSPPVGQETQYF
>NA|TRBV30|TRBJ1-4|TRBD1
TGTGCCTGGAGTCCCGGGACAGGGGCCCCTAATGAAAAACTGTTTTTT
CAWSPGTGAPNEKLFF
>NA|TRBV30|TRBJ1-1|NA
TGTGCCTGGCGAGGCCCTCACGTCCAGAACACTGAAGCTTTCTTT
CAWRGPHVQNTEAFF
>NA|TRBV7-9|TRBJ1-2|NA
TGTGCCAGCAGTTACCCCAGGTCTGCCGGCTATGGCTACACCTTC
CASSYPRSAGYGYTF
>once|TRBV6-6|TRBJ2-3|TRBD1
TGTGCCAGCAGAGACGGACAGGGAAGTACAGATACGCAGTATTTT
CASRDGQGSTDTQYF
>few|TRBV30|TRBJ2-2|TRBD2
TGTGCCTCGAGGAGGACTAGCGGGCCCGGGGAGCTGTTTTTT
CASRRTSGPGELFF
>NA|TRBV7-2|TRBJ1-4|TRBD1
TGTGCCAGCAGCTTAGACGGGACAGGAGGAAAACTGTTTTTT
CASSLDGTGGKLFF
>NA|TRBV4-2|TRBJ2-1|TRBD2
TGTGCCAGCAGCCATACACTAGCGGGAAGAAACAATGAGCAGTTCTTC
CASSHTLAGRNNEQFF
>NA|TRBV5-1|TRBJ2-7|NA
TGCGCCAGCAGCTTCTCAACCCCCTACGAGCAGTACTTC
CASSFSTPYEQYF
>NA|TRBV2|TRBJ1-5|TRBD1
TGTGCCAGCAGGGAACAGGGGAATCAGCCCCAGCATTTT
CASREQGNQPQHF
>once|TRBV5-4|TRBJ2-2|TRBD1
TGTGCCAGCAGCGCCGGGACAGGTAACACCGGGGAGCTGTTTTTT
CASSAGTGNTGELFF
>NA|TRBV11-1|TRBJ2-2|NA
TGTGCCAGCAGCGCGGGGTACACCGGGGAGCTGTTTTTT
CASSAGYTGELFF
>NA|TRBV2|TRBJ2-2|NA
TGTGCCAGCAGTGAAGGGCAGGGCAACACCGGGGAGCTGTTTTTT
CASSEGQGNTGELFF
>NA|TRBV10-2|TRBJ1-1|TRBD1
TGCGCCAGCAGTGATATCGGGACAGGAGACACTGAAGCTTTCTTT
CASSDIGTGDTEAFF
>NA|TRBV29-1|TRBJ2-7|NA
TGCAGCGTTGAAGGTCAGGGAGGCTCCTACGAGCAGTACTTC
CSVEGQGGSYEQYF
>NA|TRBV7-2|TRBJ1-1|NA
TGTGCCAGCAGCTCACAGGGCCTGAACACTGAAGCTTTCTTT
CASSSQGLNTEAFF
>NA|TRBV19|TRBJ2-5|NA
TGTGCCAGTAAAGACAGGAACCAAGAGACCCAGTACTTC
CASKDRNQETQYF
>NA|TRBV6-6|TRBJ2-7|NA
TGTGCCAGCAGTTACTCTTCCAGGCTGACCTCCTACGAGCAGTACTTC
CASSYSSRLTSYEQYF
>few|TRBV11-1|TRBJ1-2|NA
TGTGCCAGCAGCTTCGAGGGCTATGGCTACACCTTC
CASSFEGYGYTF
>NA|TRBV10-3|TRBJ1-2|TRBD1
TGTGCCATCAGTGAGGGGACAGGGTCAGATGGCTACACCTTC
CAISEGTGSDGYTF
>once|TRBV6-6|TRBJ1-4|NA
TGTGCCAGCACCTCGGGGGGACGCAATGAAAAACTGTTTTTT
CASTSGGRNEKLFF
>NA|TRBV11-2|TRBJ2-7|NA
TGTGCCAGCAGCTTTTCCGGCAGGGAAAACGAGCAGTACTTC
CASSFSGRENEQYF
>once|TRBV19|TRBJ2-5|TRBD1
TGTGCCAGTAGTATTGGGACAGGGGGAGAGACCCAGTACTTC
CASSIGTGGETQYF
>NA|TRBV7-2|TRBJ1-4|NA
TGTGCCAGCAGCTTAGTGTTAAATGAAAAACTGTTTTTT
CASSLVLNEKLFF
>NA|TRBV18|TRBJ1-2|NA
TGTGCCAGCGCCCACGACAGAGCGAATAACTATGACTACACCTTC
CASAHDRANNYDYTF
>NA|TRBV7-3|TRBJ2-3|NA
TGTGCCAGCAGCTTAACGTCAGATACGCAGTATTTT
CASSLTSDTQYF
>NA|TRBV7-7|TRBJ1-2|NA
TGTGCCAGCAGCGAAGGGGGTTGGGGAAACACCTTC
CASSEGGWGNTF
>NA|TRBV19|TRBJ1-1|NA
TGTGCCAGTAGTATAAGCACGAACACTGAAGCTTTCTTT
CASSISTNTEAFF
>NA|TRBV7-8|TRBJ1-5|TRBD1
TGTGCCAGCAGCTTAGACCGACAGGGTAATCAGCCCCAGCATTTT
CASSLDRQGNQPQHF
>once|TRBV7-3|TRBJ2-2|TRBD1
TGTGCCAGCAGAACAGGGGTCACCGGGGAGCTGTTTTTT
CASRTGVTGELFF
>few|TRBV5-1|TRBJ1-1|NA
TGCGCCAGCGGGGGAACGGACACTGAAGCTTTCTTT
CASGGTDTEAFF
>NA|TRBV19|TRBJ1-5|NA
TGTGCCAGTAGTCGCCGGGCTGATAGCAATCAGCCCCAGCATTTT
CASSRRADSNQPQHF
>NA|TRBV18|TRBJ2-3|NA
TGTGCCAGCTCACCCATACCGCCGGGGGGCGGTTGGGCAGATACGCAGTATTTT
CASSPIPPGGGWADTQYF
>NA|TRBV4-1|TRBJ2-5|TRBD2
TGCGCCAGCAGCCGCGGGGGTCAAGAGACCCAGTACTTC
CASSRGGQETQYF
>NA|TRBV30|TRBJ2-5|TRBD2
TGTGCCTGGAGTTCACCGACTAGCGGGGGAAGCGAAGAGACCCAGTACTTC
CAWSSPTSGGSEETQYF
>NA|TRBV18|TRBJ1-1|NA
TGTGCCAGCTCACGGGACTCAACTGAAGCTTTCTTT
CASSRDSTEAFF
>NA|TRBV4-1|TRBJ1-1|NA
TGCGCCAGCAGCCAAGGTCTCCGAAGAGGGATGAACACTGAAGCTTTCTTT
CASSQGLRRGMNTEAFF
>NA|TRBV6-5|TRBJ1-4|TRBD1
TGTGCCAGCAGACAGGGGGCTGATGAAAAACTGTTTTTT
CASRQGADEKLFF
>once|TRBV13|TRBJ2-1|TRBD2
TGTGCCAGCAGCTTAGCCGGGGGGGTTCCCTACAATGAGCAGTTCTTC
CASSLAGGVPYNEQFF
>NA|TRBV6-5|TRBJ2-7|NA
TGTGCCAGCAGTTATTGGCAGGGGCGCGAGCAGTACTTC
CASSYWQGREQYF
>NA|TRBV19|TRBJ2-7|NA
TGTGCCAGTAGTCTACCGGGATACTACGAGCAGTACTTC
CASSLPGYYEQYF
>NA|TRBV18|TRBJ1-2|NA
TGTGCCAGCTCACGGGCAGGGACCTATGGCTACACCTTC
CASSRAGTYGYTF
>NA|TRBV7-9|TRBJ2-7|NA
TGTGCCAGCAGCCGGGCCGACGGCTACGAGCAGTACTTC
CASSRADGYEQYF